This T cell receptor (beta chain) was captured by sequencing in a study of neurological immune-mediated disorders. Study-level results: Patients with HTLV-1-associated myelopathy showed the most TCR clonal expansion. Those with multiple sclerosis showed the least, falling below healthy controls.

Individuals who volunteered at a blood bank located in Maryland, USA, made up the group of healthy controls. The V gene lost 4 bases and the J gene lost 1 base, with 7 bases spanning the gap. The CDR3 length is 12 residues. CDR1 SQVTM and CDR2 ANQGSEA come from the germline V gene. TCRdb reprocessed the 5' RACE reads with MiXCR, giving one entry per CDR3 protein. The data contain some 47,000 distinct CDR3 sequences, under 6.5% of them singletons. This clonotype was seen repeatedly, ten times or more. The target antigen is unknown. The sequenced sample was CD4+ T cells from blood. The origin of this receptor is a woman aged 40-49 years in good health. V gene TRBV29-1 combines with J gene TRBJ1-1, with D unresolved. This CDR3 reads CSVARGNTEAFF. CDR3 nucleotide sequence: TGCAGCGTTGCTCGAGGGAACACTGAAGCTTTCTTT.